These T cell receptor beta chains were read from a single sample in a study of blood T cell repertoires in COVID-19. Profiled with immunoSEQ multiplex PCR; TCRdb holds only in-frame clones, not every one. The repertoire includes about 30,000 clones, around 84% of them detected once, and about 61% sits in the top ten. The sequenced sample was peripheral blood. These receptors were obtained from an older man with acute or convalescent COVID-19. Both conserved end residues are part of each CDR3. The order of the fields is V gene, J gene, D gene, clone size, CDR3 length, CDR3 DNA, CDR3 protein. The D gene is left open where the match is weak. Clone size appears in some rows only: once, few, many, or a class for an expanded clone.

TRBV28,TRBJ1-1,TRBD1,-,14,TGTGCCAGCAGTTGGGGGGACAGAAACACTGAAGCTTTCTTT,CASSWGDRNTEAFF
TRBV9,TRBJ2-1,TRBD1,-,14,TGTGCCAGCAGCGTCACAGGGGGCGCGAATGAGCAGTTCTTC,CASSVTGGANEQFF
TRBV30,TRBJ2-3,TRBD1,-,12,TGTGCCCGCCGGGGACAGGGTGATACGCAGTATTTT,CARRGQGDTQYF
TRBV4-2,TRBJ2-5,TRBD2,once,16,TGTGCCAGCAGCCATCACACTAGCGGAGCTCAAGAGACCCAGTACTTC,CASSHHTSGAQETQYF
TRBV6-5,TRBJ2-3,TRBD1,once,14,TGTGCCGTCTCCGAGGACAGGAGAACAGATACGCAGTATTTT,CAVSEDRRTDTQYF
TRBV4-1,TRBJ1-5,-,-,16,TGCGCCAGCAGCTGGCAGGGAGGAGATAGCAATCAGCCCCAGCATTTT,CASSWQGGDSNQPQHF
TRBV2,TRBJ1-4,TRBD1,once,15,TGTGCCAGCAGCGCTAACAGGGGGACTAATGAAAAACTGTTTTTT,CASSANRGTNEKLFF
TRBV5-1,TRBJ2-7,-,-,14,TGCGCCAGCAGCTTGGGTGGTAACGGGAACGAGCAGTACTTC,CASSLGGNGNEQYF
TRBV3-1/TRBV3-2,TRBJ1-1,-,-,13,TGTGCCAGCAGCCAAATTGACAGCACTGAAGCTTTCTTT,CASSQIDSTEAFF
TRBV27,TRBJ2-7,TRBD1,-,16,TGTGCCAGCACCCGAGGGGGACAGGGTTCTACCTACGAGCAGTACTTC,CASTRGGQGSTYEQYF
TRBV19,TRBJ1-4,TRBD1,once,12,TGTGCCAGCACAGGGGGGAGCGAAAAACTGTTTTTT,CASTGGSEKLFF
TRBV11-2,TRBJ2-5,-,once,11,TGTGCCAGCAGCTTGAGCGAGACCCAGTACTTC,CASSLSETQYF
TRBV6-5,TRBJ2-1,TRBD2,-,15,TGTGCCAGCAGCATAAGCGGGGGGGCTAGGAATGAGCAGTTCTTC,CASSISGGARNEQFF
TRBV3-1/TRBV3-2,TRBJ2-7,-,-,12,TGTGCCAGCAGCCAAGCAAGCCCCGAGCAGTACTTC,CASSQASPEQYF
TRBV11-2,TRBJ1-6,TRBD1,-,14,TGTGCCAGCAGCTTAGGGACAGGGAATTCACCCCTCCACTTT,CASSLGTGNSPLHF